This entry lists 29 T cell receptor beta chains sequenced from one sample in a study of shared clonotypes between healthy human individuals. The data were produced by immunoSEQ multiplex PCR, yet TCRdb's version contains in-frame clones alone and is incomplete. This sample yields millions of clones, of which more than 80% are seen a single time; about 0.37% belongs to the top ten. Sequencing input: naive CD4+ T cells from PBMCs. Subset denoted: CD45RA+ positively selected. The receptors shown here come from a man between 18 and 29 years old in good health. Some clones in this sample may be carry-over from other donors' samples.

This chain connects TRBV6-1 to TRBJ2-7; no definite D call. The CDR3 extends over 12 amino acids. Germline V lookup: CDR1 MNHNS, CDR2 SASEGT. Trimming took 4 bases from V and 4 from J, leaving 8 bases between them. This chain's CDR3 is CASSGRRYEQYF. CDR3 sequence (DNA): TGTGCCAGCAGTGGCCGCCGGTACGAGCAGTACTTC.

The chain couples TRBV4-1 to TRBJ1-1; D might be TRBD1 (5 bases). CDR1 MGHRA and CDR2 YSYEKL come from the germline V gene. This CDR3 comprises 15 residues. V dropped 3 bases and J dropped 5 bases, with 16 bases sitting between them. The CDR3 sequence is CASSQGPLVLTEAFF. The CDR3 DNA reads as TGCGCCAGCAGCCAGGGGCCCCTAGTGTTAACTGAAGCTTTCTTT.

The J gene is TRBJ2-5, the V gene TRBV7-3; TRBD1 matches 7 bases. The length of the CDR3 is 14 residues. After removal of 5 bases from V and 7 bases from J, the junction contained 10 bases not matched to a gene. CDR1 and CDR2 from the germline V gene are SGHTA and FQGTGA. CDR3 sequence reads: CASSPGQFAATQYF. CDR3 DNA: TGTGCCAGCAGCCCGGGACAGTTCGCGGCGACCCAGTACTTC.

The chain uses TRBV19 and TRBJ2-2; possible D gene TRBD2, 6 bases. This CDR3 spans 14 amino acids. In germline, CDR1 is LNHDA, CDR2 SQIVND (reference sequence). V was pared by 10 bases and J by 1 base, with 13 bases between. Written as DNA, the CDR3 is TGTGCCACAATTGGACTATTGAACACCGGGGAGCTGTTTTTT. Amino acid sequence: CATIGLLNTGELFF.

As for this clone: Other DNA sequences in the sample encode the same CDR3. This rearrangement joins TRBV7-9 to TRBJ2-7; the D is unclear. Germline CDR1 and CDR2: SEHNR and FQNEAQ (reference sequence). The V end was cut by 5 bases, the J end by 2 bases, with 13 bases between. This CDR3 is built from 14 residues. The CDR3 DNA sequence: TGTGCCAGCAGCCCCAGGACGGATCCCTACGAGCAGTACTTC. It is translated as CASSPRTDPYEQYF.

The J gene is TRBJ2-7, the V gene TRBV7-2; 15 positions agree with TRBD2. V gave up 5 bases and J gave up 7 bases; unmatched junction bases: 6. The CDR3 spans 15 residues. The germline gives CDR1 SGHTA, CDR2 FQGNSA. CDR3 sequence: CASSLGTSGRPEQYF. The DNA for the CDR3 is TGTGCCAGCAGCCTTGGGACTAGCGGGAGGCCAGAGCAGTACTTC.

The DNA of the CDR3 is TGTGCCAGCAGCGCTGACGAGGGATCTTACGAGCAGTACTTC. As protein: CASSADEGSYEQYF. This chain connects TRBV9 to TRBJ2-7, with a tentative D call TRBD2 (5 bases). The CDR3 contains 14 residues. Germline V lookup: CDR1 SGDLS, CDR2 YYNGEE. Trimming shortened V by 3 bases and J by 4 bases, and 14 bases separated the two germline ends.

Remarks on this clone: Other DNA sequences in the sample encode the same CDR3. V usage is TRBV18 and J usage is TRBJ2-7; D is unclear. V was shortened by 3 bases and J by 2 bases, with 8 bases between the two germline ends. Germline V gene lookup returns CDR1 KGHSH and CDR2 LQKENI. This CDR3 region has 13 residues. For the CDR3, the DNA is TGTGCCAGCTCACCTCGCCAGACCTACGAGCAGTACTTC. Translating gives CASSPRQTYEQYF. Combining the CDR3 with reference TRBV18 and TRBJ2-7 gives the whole variable domain NAGVMQNPRHLVRRRGQEARLRCSPMKGHSHVYWYRQLPEEGLKFMVYLQKENIIDESGMPKERFSAEFPKEGPSILRIQQVVRGDSAAYFCASSPRQTYEQYFGPGTRLTVT.

The rearrangement joins TRBV2 to TRBJ2-7; D is unresolved. Trimming pared 3 bases from V and 2 bases from J, leaving 8 bases between. The CDR3 is made up of 13 amino acids. Per the germline V gene, CDR1 is SNHLY and CDR2 is FYNNEI. The CDR3 loop is CASSDALPYEQYF. DNA for the CDR3: TGTGCCAGCAGTGATGCCCTACCCTACGAGCAGTACTTC. Full variable domain (outside the CDR3, taken from reference TRBV2 and TRBJ2-7): EPEVTQTPSHQVTQMGQEVILRCVPISNHLYFYWYRQILGQKVEFLVSFYNNEISEKSEIFDDQFSVERPDGSNFTLKIRSTKLEDSAMYFCASSDALPYEQYFGPGTRLTVT.

The genes are TRBV19 and TRBJ1-2; possible D gene TRBD1, 5 bases. Germline values: CDR1 LNHDA, CDR2 SQIVND (reference sequence). The germline V and J ends were trimmed by 2 bases and 2 bases, with 12 bases remaining between them. The CDR3 runs to 15 residues. The DNA of the CDR3 is TGTGCCAGTAGTATAAGGGGCACCTACAACTATGGCTACACCTTC. This encodes CASSIRGTYNYGYTF.

The chain uses TRBV10-1 and TRBJ2-7; 14 bases align to TRBD2. Trimming cost V 1 base and J 6 bases; bases outside gene matches: 11. Germline V CDR1 and CDR2: WNHNN, SYGVQD (reference sequence). The CDR3 is made up of 18 amino acids. DNA of the CDR3: TGCGCCAGCAGTGAGTGGGGGACTAGCGGGAGTCCGGAAGGCGAGCAGTACTTC. Translated: CASSEWGTSGSPEGEQYF.

The chain links TRBV6-6 to TRBJ1-2; maybe TRBD1 (6 bases). This CDR3 is built from 16 residues. Trimming took 1 base from V and 7 from J, leaving 19 bases between them. Germline-derived CDR1 and CDR2 are MNHNY and SVGAGI (reference sequence). CDR3 coding DNA: TGTGCCAGCAGTTACTTGGGGCAGGGGCATAGCGGTGGCTACACCTTC. Its protein is CASSYLGQGHSGGYTF.

V and J are TRBV20-1 and TRBJ1-1; D ambiguous. V was trimmed by 8 bases and J by 11 bases, leaving 15 bases between them. The CDR3 consists of 10 residues. The germline V gene has CDR1 DFQATT and CDR2 SNEGSKA (reference sequence). The CDR3 coding sequence is TGCAGTCTCACCCAGATCGGTGCTTTCTTT. Its protein is CSLTQIGAFF.

The chain links TRBV7-8 to TRBJ2-7; D remains ambiguous. The CDR3 runs to 15 residues. V was shortened by 5 bases and J by 0 bases, with 14 bases between the two germline ends. From germline, CDR1 is SGHVS and CDR2 FQNEAQ. Here the CDR3 reads CASSASVPSSYEQYF. DNA for the CDR3: TGTGCCAGCAGCGCGTCAGTGCCGAGCTCCTACGAGCAGTACTTC.

This chain joins TRBV7-9 and TRBJ2-3, with a possible D match to TRBD2 (6 bases). CDR1 SEHNR and CDR2 FQNEAQ come from the germline V gene (reference sequence). This CDR3 is 19 amino acids long. The V gene lost 2 bases and the J gene lost 4 bases, with 25 bases spanning the gap. The CDR3 DNA follows: TGTGCCAGCAGCTTAAGGCCGGGACTGGGCAGACGCACGTCAGATACGCAGTATTTT. This encodes CASSLRPGLGRRTSDTQYF. Full variable domain (outside the CDR3, taken from reference TRBV7-9 and TRBJ2-3): DTGVSQNPRHKITKRGQNVTFRCDPISEHNRLYWYRQTLGQGPEFLTYFQNEAQLEKSRLLSDRFSAERPKGSFSTLEIQRTEQGDSAMYLCASSLRPGLGRRTSDTQYFGPGTRLTVL.

J is TRBJ2-7 and V is TRBV2; D unclear. Germline CDR1 reads SNHLY; CDR2 reads FYNNEI. CDR3 length: 10 residues. Between the trimmed V and J ends, which lost 2 bases and 9 bases, there was a span of 5 bases. The CDR3 region has the DNA TGTGCCAGCAGTGAATCGTCGCAGTACTTC. It codes for CASSESSQYF.

V and J are TRBV23-1 and TRBJ1-5; TRBD1 aligns across 7 bases. TRBV23-1 is an ORF for which the function is uncertain. The CDR3 extends over 18 amino acids. The trim removed 4 bases at V and 6 bases at J, leaving 18 bases unmatched. The CDR3 reads CASSPLNRGWEASQPQHF. The CDR3 coding sequence is TGCGCCAGCAGTCCCCTAAACAGGGGATGGGAGGCGAGTCAGCCCCAGCATTTT.

CDR3 in DNA: TGTGCCAGCAGTCGGGGGCAAACCACAGATACGCAGTATTTT. This translates into CASSRGQTTDTQYF. The chain carries TRBV6-1 and TRBJ2-3, with D perhaps given as TRBD1 or TRBD2 (6 bases each). Trimming pared 5 bases from V and 2 bases from J, leaving 11 bases between. The germline V gene has CDR1 MNHNS and CDR2 SASEGT. The CDR3 contains 14 residues.

This chain joins TRBV27 and TRBJ2-7, with 7 bases fitting TRBD1. The V gene's germline CDR1 is MNHEY and CDR2 SMNVEV (reference sequence). V lost 4 bases and J lost 7; bases outside the gene matches: 4. The CDR3 loop spans 12 amino acids. CDR3 bases: TGTGCCAGCAGTTCACAGGGGCGGGAGCAGTACTTC. Translated, it gives CASSSQGREQYF.

The V gene is TRBV30, the J gene TRBJ2-3; 7 nucleotides align to TRBD1. The CDR3 runs to 13 residues. The germline V gene has CDR1 GTSNPN and CDR2 SVGIG (reference sequence). The V gene end was trimmed by 1 base and the J gene end by 4 bases; junction bases not matched to a gene: 2. In DNA form, the CDR3 reads TGTGCCTGGAGTGCACAGGGGTCAGATACGCAGTATTTT. This sequence encodes CAWSAQGSDTQYF.

The CDR3 nucleotides are TGCGCCAGCAGCCAAGGCGGGACTGACACAGATACGCAGTATTTT. Its translation: CASSQGGTDTDTQYF. The chain carries TRBV4-1 and TRBJ2-3, with D possibly matching TRBD2 (6 bases). The V gene lost 1 base and the J gene lost 2 bases, with 10 bases spanning the gap. CDR3 length equals 15 residues. Germline V gene lookup returns CDR1 MGHRA and CDR2 YSYEKL.

V gene TRBV30 combines with J gene TRBJ1-4; D gene uncertain. This CDR3 contains 20 residues. CDR1 is GTSNPN and CDR2 is SVGIG in the germline V gene (reference sequence). Trimming removed 3 bases from V and 8 bases from J, with 34 bases in between. The CDR3 spells CAWSPDPRRNPNGMWEKLFF. CDR3 nucleotides: TGTGCCTGGAGCCCAGACCCTAGGCGGAACCCAAATGGGATGTGGGAAAAACTGTTTTTT.

About this clone itself: This specimen includes other DNA sequences encoding the same CDR3. The chain recombines TRBV5-4 with TRBJ2-7, with TRBD2 identical over 8 bases. The V and J ends lost 4 bases and 3 bases, in that order; junction bases with no gene match: 9. The germline gives CDR1 SGHNT, CDR2 YYREEE (reference sequence). The CDR3 is 15 residues long. The CDR3 sequence is CASSTGTSSFYEQYF. The CDR3 DNA is TGTGCCAGCAGCACCGGGACTAGTTCTTTCTACGAGCAGTACTTC.

The CDR3 DNA is TGCAGCGCGGGACAGGGCATGGGTGAGACCCAGTACTTC. Protein sequence: CSAGQGMGETQYF. The gene calls are TRBV29-1 and TRBJ2-5, with 9 bases aligning to TRBD1. Germline-derived CDR1 and CDR2 are SQVTM and ANQGSEA. The CDR3 has 13 amino acids. Trimming at V came to 7 bases and at J to 5 bases, leaving 8 bases not matched to a gene.

This chain connects TRBV5-4 to TRBJ1-1; D is possibly TRBD1 (6 bases). The CDR3 length is 15 residues. Germline CDR1 is SGHNT and CDR2 is YYREEE (reference sequence). The V and J ends lost 3 bases and 6 bases respectively, with 18 bases between them. The CDR3 DNA reads TGTGCCAGCAGCTCCTACAGGGAAGGTATCTCTGAAGCTTTCTTT. Protein: CASSSYREGISEAFF.

This clone was seen a handful of times. Different DNA sequences within this sample yield the same CDR3. This rearrangement joins TRBV14 to TRBJ2-5; D gene unclear. Germline CDR1 is SGHDN and CDR2 is FVKESK. Trimming removed 1 base from V and 5 bases from J, with 5 bases in between. This CDR3 comprises 12 residues. The CDR3 DNA reads as TGTGCCAGCAGCCAAGTTTGGGAGACCCAGTACTTC. Its protein product is CASSQVWETQYF.

The chain links TRBV1 to TRBJ1-5. TRBV1 is designated a pseudogene. The length of the CDR3 is 18 residues. CDR3 in DNA: TGCACCAGCAGCCAAGAGGAAATGCGTGGAGGTAACAATCAGCCCCAGCATTTT. Residues: CTSSQEEMRGGNNQPQHF.

The rearrangement joins TRBV5-1 to TRBJ2-2; D not certain. Germline CDR1 SGHRS, CDR2 YFSETQ. V was shortened by 5 bases and J by 4 bases, with 9 bases between the two germline ends. The length of the CDR3 is 13 residues. CDR3 in amino acids: CASRIDITGELFF. For the CDR3, the DNA is TGCGCCAGCAGGATCGACATCACCGGGGAGCTGTTTTTT.

This chain joins TRBV28 and TRBJ2-7; D possibly corresponds to TRBD1 (8 bases). CDR1 and CDR2 from the germline V gene are MDHEN and SYDVKM. V lost 6 bases to trimming and J lost 0 bases, with 15 bases between them. The CDR3 contains 15 residues. The CDR3, as DNA: TGTGCCAGCAGAACACAGGGGGGGAGCTCCTACGAGCAGTACTTC. It yields the protein CASRTQGGSSYEQYF.